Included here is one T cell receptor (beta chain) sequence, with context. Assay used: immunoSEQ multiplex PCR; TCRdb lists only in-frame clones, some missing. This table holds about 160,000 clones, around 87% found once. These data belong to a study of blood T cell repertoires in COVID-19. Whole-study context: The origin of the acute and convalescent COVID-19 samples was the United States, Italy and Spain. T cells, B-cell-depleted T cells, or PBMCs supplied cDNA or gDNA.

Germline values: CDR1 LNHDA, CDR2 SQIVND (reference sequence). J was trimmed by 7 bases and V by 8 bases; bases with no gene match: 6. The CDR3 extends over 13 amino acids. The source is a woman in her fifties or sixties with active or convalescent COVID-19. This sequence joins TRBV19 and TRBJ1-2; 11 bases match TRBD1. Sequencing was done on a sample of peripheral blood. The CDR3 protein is CASEDRGRFGYTF. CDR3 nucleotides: TGTGCCAGTGAGGACAGGGGGCGATTTGGCTACACCTTC.